These 8 T cell receptor beta chains share one sample of origin, sequenced in a study of OX40 agonist ivuxolimab in advanced cancers. Repertoires were generated with immunoSEQ multiplex PCR, while TCRdb's copy carries only in-frame clones and drops some. Here the sample spans 20,000 or so clones, about four fifths being singletons. Sequenced here: CD4+ or CD8+ T cells sorted from blood, sampled in a trial of the OX40 agonist ivuxolimab. These receptors were obtained from an adult with an advanced solid tumor such as melanoma, head and neck, liver or kidney cancer.

The chain combines TRBV4-1 with TRBJ1-1; D is perhaps TRBD1 (5 bases). There are 15 residues in the CDR3. CDR1 MGHRA and CDR2 YSYEKL come from the germline V gene. V lost 0 bases and J 0 bases, leaving 8 bases between the germline ends. The CDR3 spells CASSQDQGMNTEAFF. The CDR3 region has the DNA TGCGCCAGCAGCCAAGATCAGGGAATGAACACTGAAGCTTTCTTT.

CDR3 bases: TGTGCCAGCTCGGACAGCAAGAACTACAATGAGCAGTTCTTC. Translated: CASSDSKNYNEQFF. The V gene is TRBV13, the J gene TRBJ2-1, with D perhaps matching TRBD1 (6 bases). In germline, CDR1 is PRHDT, CDR2 FYEKMQ (reference sequence). This CDR3 is 14 amino acids long. Trimming pared 8 bases from V and 3 bases from J, leaving 14 bases between.

The V call is TRBV14, the J call TRBJ2-1; 11 bases align to TRBD2. CDR3 length equals 16 residues. The germline V gene encodes CDR1 SGHDN and CDR2 FVKESK. Unmatched junction bases numbered 7, after V lost 1 base and J lost 8 bases. Written as DNA, the CDR3 is TGTGCCAGCAGCCAAGTAGGTCTAGCGGGGGGCGATGAGCAGTTCTTC. Translated, it gives CASSQVGLAGGDEQFF.

The V gene is TRBV14, the J gene TRBJ2-1, with D possibly TRBD2 on 5 matching bases. Germline CDR1 SGHDN, CDR2 FVKESK. Trimming left V 2 bases short and J 1 base short, with 6 bases between. There are 14 residues in the CDR3. The chain's CDR3 is CASSQSGSYNEQFF. The CDR3 DNA follows: TGTGCCAGCAGCCAATCGGGGTCCTACAATGAGCAGTTCTTC.

In this sample, this clone turned up once. The V gene is TRBV5-1, the J gene TRBJ2-5; D is possibly TRBD1 (6 bases). V lost 1 base, J lost 4 bases, and 11 bases lay in between. CDR1 and CDR2 from the germline V gene are SGHRS and YFSETQ. The CDR3 covers 14 residues. The DNA for the CDR3 is TGCGCCAGCAGCTTGCAGGGGCCCCTAGAGACCCAGTACTTC. Translation: CASSLQGPLETQYF.

The chain uses TRBV7-8 and TRBJ2-1, with D possibly being TRBD2 (6 bases). The CDR3 covers 15 residues. Germline CDR1 is SGHVS and CDR2 is FQNEAQ. V was clipped by 5 bases and J by 7 bases, with 18 bases between them. CDR3 in DNA: TGTGCCAGCAGCCGGGGGTCGAAAGTTGGGAATGAGCAGTTCTTC. Its protein product is CASSRGSKVGNEQFF.

This clone was recorded only once. V gene TRBV27 combines with J gene TRBJ2-1; D might be TRBD2 (6 bases). Germline assignment: CDR1 MNHEY and CDR2 SMNVEV (reference sequence). The CDR3 runs to 14 residues. V lost 1 base to trimming and J lost 5 bases, with 9 bases between them. The CDR3 DNA is TGTGCCAGCAGTTTATATGGGGGGAACAATGAGCAGTTCTTC. This sequence encodes CASSLYGGNNEQFF.

This clone was recorded only once. The chain uses TRBV5-1 and TRBJ2-5; 9 bases line up with TRBD1. CDR1 SGHRS and CDR2 YFSETQ come from the germline V gene. V lost 4 bases and J lost 4; bases outside the gene matches: 5. The CDR3 consists of 14 residues. CDR3 amino acids: CASSATGGLETQYF. The CDR3 DNA is TGCGCCAGCAGCGCCACAGGGGGCTTAGAGACCCAGTACTTC.